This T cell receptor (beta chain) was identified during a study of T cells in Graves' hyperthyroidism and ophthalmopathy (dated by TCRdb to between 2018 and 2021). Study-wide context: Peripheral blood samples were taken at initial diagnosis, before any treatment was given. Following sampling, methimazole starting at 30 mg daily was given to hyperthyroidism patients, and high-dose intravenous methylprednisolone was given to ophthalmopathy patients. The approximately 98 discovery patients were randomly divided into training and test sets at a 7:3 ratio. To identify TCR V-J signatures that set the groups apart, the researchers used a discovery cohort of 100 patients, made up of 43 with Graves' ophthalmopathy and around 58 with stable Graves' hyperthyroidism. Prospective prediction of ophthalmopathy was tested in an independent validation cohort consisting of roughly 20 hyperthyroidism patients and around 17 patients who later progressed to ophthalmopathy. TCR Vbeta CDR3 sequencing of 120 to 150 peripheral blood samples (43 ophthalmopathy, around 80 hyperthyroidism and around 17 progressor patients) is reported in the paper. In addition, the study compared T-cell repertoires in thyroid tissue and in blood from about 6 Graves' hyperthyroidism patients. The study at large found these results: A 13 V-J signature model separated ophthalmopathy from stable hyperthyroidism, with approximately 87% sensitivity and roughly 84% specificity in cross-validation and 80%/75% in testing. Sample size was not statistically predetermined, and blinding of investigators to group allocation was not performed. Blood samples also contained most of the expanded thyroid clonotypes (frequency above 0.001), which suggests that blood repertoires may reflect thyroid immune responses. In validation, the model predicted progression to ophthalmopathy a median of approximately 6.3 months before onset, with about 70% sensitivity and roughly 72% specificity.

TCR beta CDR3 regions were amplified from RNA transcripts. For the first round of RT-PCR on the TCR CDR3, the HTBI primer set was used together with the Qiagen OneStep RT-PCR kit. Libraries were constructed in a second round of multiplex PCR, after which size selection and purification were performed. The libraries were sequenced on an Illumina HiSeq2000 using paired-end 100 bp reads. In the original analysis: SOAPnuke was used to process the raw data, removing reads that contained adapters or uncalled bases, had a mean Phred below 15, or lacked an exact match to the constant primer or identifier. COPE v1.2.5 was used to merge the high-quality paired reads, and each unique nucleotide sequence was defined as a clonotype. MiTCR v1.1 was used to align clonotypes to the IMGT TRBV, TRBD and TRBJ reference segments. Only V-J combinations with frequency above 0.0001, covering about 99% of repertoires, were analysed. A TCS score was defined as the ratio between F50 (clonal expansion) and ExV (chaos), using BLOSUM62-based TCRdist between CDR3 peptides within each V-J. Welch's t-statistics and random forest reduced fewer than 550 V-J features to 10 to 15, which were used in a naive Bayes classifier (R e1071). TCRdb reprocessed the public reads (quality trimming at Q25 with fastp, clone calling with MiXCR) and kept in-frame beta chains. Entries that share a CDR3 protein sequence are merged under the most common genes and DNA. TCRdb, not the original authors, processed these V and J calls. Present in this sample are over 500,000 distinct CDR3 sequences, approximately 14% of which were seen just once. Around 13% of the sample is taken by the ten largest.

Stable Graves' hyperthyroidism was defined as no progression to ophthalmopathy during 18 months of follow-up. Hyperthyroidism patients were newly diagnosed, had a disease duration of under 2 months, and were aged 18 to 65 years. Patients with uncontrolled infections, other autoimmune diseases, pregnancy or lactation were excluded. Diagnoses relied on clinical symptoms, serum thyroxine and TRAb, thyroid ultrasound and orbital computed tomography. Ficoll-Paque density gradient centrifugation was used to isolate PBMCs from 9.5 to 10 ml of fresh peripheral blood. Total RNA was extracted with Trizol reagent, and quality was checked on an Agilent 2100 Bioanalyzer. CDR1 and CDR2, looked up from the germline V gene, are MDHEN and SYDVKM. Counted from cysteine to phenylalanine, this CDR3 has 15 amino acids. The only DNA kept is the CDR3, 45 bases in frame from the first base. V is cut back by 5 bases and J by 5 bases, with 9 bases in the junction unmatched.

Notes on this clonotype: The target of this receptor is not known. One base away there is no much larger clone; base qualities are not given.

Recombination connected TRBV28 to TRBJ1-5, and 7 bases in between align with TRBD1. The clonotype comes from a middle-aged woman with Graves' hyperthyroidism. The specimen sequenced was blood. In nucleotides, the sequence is TGTGCCAGCAGTCCCACGGGACAGATTTATCAGCCCCAGCATTTT. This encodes CASSPTGQIYQPQHF.